The 26 T cell receptor beta chains below were found in one sample sequenced in a study of T cell repertoires in cytomegalovirus infection. TCRdb independently ran MiXCR on the reads; one entry per CDR3 protein. Here the sample spans some 800,000 distinct CDR3 sequences, around a third being singletons. Their target antigens are unknown. Here the sequenced sample was cultured CD8+ T cells from PBMCs, taken from culture after CMV antigen stimulation. Receptors originate from a human donor in good health (CMV status not recorded). Some clones in this sample may be carry-over from other donors' samples.

The V call is TRBV6-2 or TRBV6-3, the J call TRBJ1-1; TRBD1 aligns across 10 bases. V was pared by 4 bases and J by 6 bases, with 8 bases of the junction left unmatched. Germline lookup yields CDR1 MNHEY and CDR2 SVGEGT. The CDR3 runs 15 residues. The CDR3 here is CASSSRQGARAEAFF. CDR3 DNA: TGTGCCAGCAGTTCCCGACAGGGGGCGAGGGCTGAAGCTTTCTTT.

The chain uses TRBV14 and TRBJ2-7, with D maybe TRBD2 (5 bases). This CDR3 region has 13 residues. Germline V gene sequence: CDR1 SGHDN, CDR2 FVKESK. Trimming removed 8 bases from V and 1 base from J, with 12 bases in between. The DNA for the CDR3 is TGTGCCAGCCGCGGACTCGGTTCCTACGAGCAGTACTTC. Its translation: CASRGLGSYEQYF.

This chain connects TRBV28 to TRBJ2-7; 9 nucleotides line up with TRBD1. The germline V gene has CDR1 MDHEN and CDR2 SYDVKM. J was trimmed by 6 bases and V by 6 bases; bases with no gene match: 12. The CDR3 is made up of 15 amino acids. The CDR3 coding sequence is TGTGCCAGCAGCCTCCACAGGGGGCAGGGCGTCGAGCAGTACGTC. Protein product: CASSLHRGQGVEQYV.

The CDR3 is CASSQQGNSNEKLFF. In DNA, the CDR3 is TGTGCCAGCAGTCAACAGGGCAATTCTAATGAAAAACTGTTTTTT. The rearrangement uses TRBV7-6 and TRBJ1-4, with TRBD1 as a possible D gene (6 bases). The CDR3 covers 15 residues. Germline lookup yields CDR1 SGHVS and CDR2 FNYEAQ. The V gene lost 6 bases and the J gene lost 3 bases, with 14 bases spanning the gap.

The chain has TRBV12-3 or TRBV12-4 and TRBJ1-1; perhaps TRBD1 as D (5 bases). Trimming took 10 bases from V and 4 from J, leaving 16 bases between them. This CDR3 contains 13 residues. The CDR3 DNA sequence: TGTGCCACCACCTGGGGGGGGGTCACTGAAGCTTTCTTT. Translation gives CATTWGGVTEAFF.

This clonotype was found once. This chain connects TRBV18 to TRBJ2-5; tentatively, D is TRBD2 (5 bases). Trimming pared 3 bases from V and 2 bases from J, leaving 19 bases between. Germline CDR1 is KGHSH and CDR2 is LQKENI. The CDR3 totals 17 residues. The CDR3 protein is CASSPLRTATKQETQYF. CDR3 nucleotide sequence: TGTGCCAGCTCACCCCTACGAACAGCGACTAAACAAGAGACCCAGTACTTC.

This clonotype has a single count. V gene TRBV9 combines with J gene TRBJ2-2, with 13 bases that match TRBD2. V trimming: 5 bases; J trimming: 5 bases; junction bases outside the gene matches: 9. CDR3 size: 17 residues. Germline values: CDR1 SGDLS, CDR2 YYNGEE. The CDR3 reads CASRAGTSGERTGELFF. CDR3 bases: TGTGCCAGCAGGGCCGGGACTAGCGGGGAACGGACCGGGGAGCTGTTTTTT.

The chain couples TRBV27 to TRBJ2-2; tentative D call: TRBD1 (6 bases). V lost 6 bases and J lost 4, with 12 bases in between. Per germline, CDR1 MNHEY and CDR2 SMNVEV (reference sequence). This CDR3 region has 14 residues. CDR3 loop: CASRPQGPTGELFF. The DNA of the CDR3 is TGTGCCAGCAGGCCACAGGGTCCCACCGGGGAGCTGTTTTTT.

Only one count was recorded for this clonotype. V and J are TRBV6-2 or TRBV6-3 and TRBJ1-2; D may be TRBD1 (5 bases). The CDR3 sequence is 15 residues long. Trimming pared 0 bases from V and 6 bases from J, leaving 14 bases between. Germline V gene data show CDR1 as MNHEY and CDR2 as SVGEGT. This CDR3 is CASSYSTWGTHGYTF. CDR3 nucleotide sequence: TGTGCCAGCAGTTACTCGACTTGGGGGACTCATGGCTACACCTTC.

The chain uses TRBV5-1 and TRBJ1-1; D gene ambiguous. Deletions cut 4 bases from V and 5 bases from J, with 24 bases between. The CDR3 has 17 amino acids. CDR1 is SGHRS, CDR2 YFSETQ, per germline. CDR3 nucleotide sequence: TGCGCCAGCAGCCCCTTGCAGGCGGCTGGATTGGGTACTGAAGCTTTCTTT. As protein: CASSPLQAAGLGTEAFF.

The genes are TRBV7-4 and TRBJ1-2; D gene unclear. V was trimmed by 4 bases and J by 11 bases, leaving 11 bases between them. Looked up from germline, CDR1 is SGHVT and CDR2 is SQSDAQ. The CDR3 spans 11 residues. Here the CDR3 DNA reads TGTGCCAGCAGCTCAACTTTGTGGTACACCTTC. Amino acid sequence: CASSSTLWYTF.

The table lists this clonotype with many counts. The rearrangement uses TRBV7-2 and TRBJ2-1, with D unclear. Trimming cost V 0 bases and J 5 bases, with 14 bases left between them. CDR1 and CDR2 (germline): SGHTA, FQGNSA. The CDR3 covers 16 residues. CDR3 amino acids: CASSLAGPPGDNEQFF. As DNA, the CDR3 is TGTGCCAGCAGCTTAGCGGGCCCCCCCGGCGACAATGAGCAGTTCTTC. Full variable domain (missing parts from reference TRBV7-2 and TRBJ2-1): GAGVSQSPSNKVTEKGKDVELRCDPISGHTALYWYRQSLGQGLEFLIYFQGNSAPDKSGLPSDRFSAERTGGSVSTLTIQRTQQEDSAVYLCASSLAGPPGDNEQFFGPGTRLTVL.

This clonotype was recorded a few times. The chain recombines TRBV4-1 with TRBJ2-2; unclear D gene. This CDR3 region has 12 residues. Between the trimmed V and J ends, which lost 3 bases and 7 bases, there was a span of 6 bases. Germline assignment: CDR1 MGHRA and CDR2 YSYEKL. The CDR3 region has the DNA TGCGCCAGCAGCCAGAAACTCGGGGAGCTGTTTTTT. It encodes CASSQKLGELFF.

The chain carries TRBV14 and TRBJ1-6, with D perhaps matching TRBD1 (5 bases). The germline V gene has CDR1 SGHDN and CDR2 FVKESK. The CDR3 consists of 19 residues. Trimming took 0 bases from V and 4 from J, leaving 19 bases between them. CDR3: CASSQDRDRSHGYNSPLHF. Written as DNA, the CDR3 is TGTGCCAGCAGCCAAGATCGGGACCGCAGTCACGGGTATAATTCACCCCTCCACTTT. Looking up the rest from reference TRBV14 and TRBJ1-6 gives the full variable domain: EAGVTQFPSHSVIEKGQTVTLRCDPISGHDNLYWYRRVMGKEIKFLLHFVKESKQDESGMPNNRFLAERTGGTYSTLKVQPAELEDSGVYFCASSQDRDRSHGYNSPLHFGNGTRLTVT.

This clonotype was detected a few times. The chain uses TRBV29-1 and TRBJ2-2; the D is unclear. The V gene's germline CDR1 is SQVTM and CDR2 ANQGSEA. The CDR3 sequence is 14 residues long. Between the trimmed V and J ends, which lost 4 bases and 0 bases, there was a span of 9 bases. CDR3: CSVGPHPNTGELFF. The CDR3 DNA reads as TGCAGCGTTGGGCCACACCCGAACACCGGGGAGCTGTTTTTT.

The sample holds many counts of this clonotype. This chain links TRBV7-2 with TRBJ2-7; D is uncertain. Deletions cut 2 bases from V and 6 bases from J, with 8 bases between. The CDR3 consists of 12 residues. Germline assignment: CDR1 SGHTA and CDR2 FQGNSA. CDR3 sequence (DNA): TGTGCCAGCAGCTTATTCGCAGGCGAGCAGTACGTC. Encoded protein: CASSLFAGEQYV.

As concerns this clonotype: The junction does not match germline at one end; this may be a read error. J is TRBJ1-2 and V is TRBV9; tentatively, D is TRBD1 (6 bases). The CDR3 has 15 amino acids. CDR1 and CDR2 from the germline V gene are SGDLS and YYNGEE. CDR3 bases: TGTACCAGCAGGGGACCGGGGGTCGTCGGGTATGGCTACACCTTC. Its protein product is CTSRGPGVVGYGYTF.

The CDR3 region has the DNA TGTGCCAGCAGTTCTAACCAGGGGGCTGCTAATTCACCCCTCCACTTT. Protein product: CASSSNQGAANSPLHF. The chain couples TRBV2 to TRBJ1-6, with 8 bases lining up with TRBD1. This CDR3 has 16 amino acids. Germline V gene data show CDR1 as SNHLY and CDR2 as FYNNEI. With V trimmed by 5 bases and J by 6 bases, 9 bases remained unmatched.

A note on this clonotype: One end of the junction fails to match germline, which may point to a read error. V and J are TRBV9 and TRBJ1-3; D is undetermined. Germline values: CDR1 SGDLS, CDR2 YYNGEE. The CDR3 consists of 13 residues. CDR3 protein: CVSSEVSGNTIYF. CDR3 sequence (DNA): TGTGTCAGCAGCGAAGTCTCTGGAAACACCATATATTTT.

V and J are TRBV5-8 and TRBJ1-1, with D hard to call. V shed 0 bases and J shed 11 bases, with 14 bases lying between them. This CDR3 has 13 amino acids. Germline CDR1 and CDR2: SGHTS and YDEGEE. The CDR3 DNA follows: TGTGCCAGCAGCTTGGACAGCGATCCCTCGGCTTTCTTT. Translation: CASSLDSDPSAFF.

This clonotype was seen at least ten times. The chain combines TRBV7-8 with TRBJ1-2; D is unclear. The V end was cut by 2 bases, the J end by 2 bases, with 12 bases between. The CDR3 covers 15 residues. Per the germline V gene, CDR1 is SGHVS and CDR2 is FQNEAQ. In nucleotides, the CDR3 is TGTGCCAGCAGCTTAAATCATCAGATGAACTATGGCTACACCTTC. Translation: CASSLNHQMNYGYTF.

The sample holds many counts of this clonotype. The chain has TRBV7-9 and TRBJ2-1; tentatively, D is TRBD1 (5 bases). Germline V gene sequence: CDR1 SEHNR, CDR2 FQNEAQ (reference sequence). V was clipped by 6 bases and J by 3 bases, with 21 bases between them. The CDR3 is made up of 17 amino acids. The chain's CDR3 is CASRTVGKGPNYNEQFF. As DNA, the CDR3 is TGTGCCAGCAGAACTGTGGGCAAGGGGCCCAACTACAATGAGCAGTTCTTC. The variable domain in full, with the rest retrieved from reference TRBV7-9 and TRBJ2-1, is DTGVSQNPRHKITKRGQNVTFRCDPISEHNRLYWYRQTLGQGPEFLTYFQNEAQLEKSRLLSDRFSAERPKGSFSTLEIQRTEQGDSAMYLCASRTVGKGPNYNEQFFGPGTRLTVL.

The chain combines TRBV10-2 with TRBJ1-5; 9 bases match TRBD1. Germline V gene lookup returns CDR1 WSHSY and CDR2 SAAADI. The CDR3 contains 16 residues. Trimming cost V 6 bases and J 5 bases; bases outside gene matches: 11. Here the CDR3 DNA reads TGCGCCAGCAGCAATTCTGGACAGGGGTACTATCAGCCCCAGCATTTT. This encodes CASSNSGQGYYQPQHF.

The chain uses TRBV7-6 and TRBJ1-4; TRBD1 agrees at 7 bases. This CDR3 is built from 15 residues. Germline V lookup: CDR1 SGHVS, CDR2 FNYEAQ. The J segment lost 6 bases and the V segment lost 5 bases, leaving 9 bases of the junction unmatched. CDR3 region: CASSHRGGGDEKLFF. CDR3 nucleotide sequence: TGTGCCAGCAGCCACCGTGGAGGGGGCGATGAAAAACTGTTTTTT.

This clonotype appeared a few times. The chain is built from TRBV4-1 and TRBJ2-1; D remains unclear. V shed 1 base and J shed 4 bases, with 5 bases lying between them. CDR1 is MGHRA and CDR2 is YSYEKL in the germline V gene. The CDR3 sequence is 13 residues long. The CDR3 is CASSQAEYNEQFF. CDR3 DNA: TGCGCCAGCAGCCAAGCCGAGTACAATGAGCAGTTCTTC.

This clonotype was picked up many times. This chain uses TRBV6-5 with TRBJ2-3; D remains unclear. CDR1 is MNHEY and CDR2 is SVGAGI in the germline V gene. The CDR3 runs to 12 residues. V lost 6 bases to trimming and J lost 5 bases, with 9 bases between them. CDR3 coding DNA: TGTGCCAGCAGCACGGATGTAGATACGCAGTATTTT. This sequence encodes CASSTDVDTQYF.